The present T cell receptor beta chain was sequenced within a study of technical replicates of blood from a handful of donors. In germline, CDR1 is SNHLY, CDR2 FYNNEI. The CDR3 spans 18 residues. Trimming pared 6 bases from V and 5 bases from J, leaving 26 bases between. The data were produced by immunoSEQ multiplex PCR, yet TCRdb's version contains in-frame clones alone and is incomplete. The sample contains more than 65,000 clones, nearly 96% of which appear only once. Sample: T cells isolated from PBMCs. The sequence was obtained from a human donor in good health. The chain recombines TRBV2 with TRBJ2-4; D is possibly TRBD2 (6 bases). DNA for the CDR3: TGTGCCAGCAGAATATTTAGACTAGGCGGGGCGCAGGAAAACATTCAGTACTTC. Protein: CASRIFRLGGAQENIQYF.